The 30 T cell receptor beta chains listed next were all sequenced from one sample in a study of PD-1 blockade in mismatch repair-deficient tumors. For these TCRs, the target antigens are not known. Time point given: roughly 9-day in vitro stimulation with candidate neoantigen peptide 2. TCRdb keeps only in-frame clones here, not all; method: immunoSEQ multiplex PCR. The repertoire holds about 10,000 clones, with around 87% as singletons. The material sequenced was cells cultured in vitro, taken from a patient treated with pembrolizumab. All receptors derive from an adult with mismatch repair-deficient cancer.

This chain uses TRBV6-6 with TRBJ2-7; 8 positions match TRBD1. The CDR3 is 14 amino acids. V was pared by 6 bases and J by 4 bases, with 8 bases of the junction left unmatched. Per germline, CDR1 MNHNY and CDR2 SVGAGI (reference sequence). CDR3 residues: CASSPGGHFYEQYF. DNA of the CDR3: TGTGCCAGCAGCCCAGGGGGCCACTTTTACGAGCAGTACTTC.

The chain joins TRBV7-3 to TRBJ2-3; D unclear. The CDR3 totals 14 residues. Germline values: CDR1 SGHTA, CDR2 FQGTGA. Trimming removed 3 bases at V and 4 bases at J, with 11 bases between. The CDR3 here is CASSLVGMADTQYF. CDR3 in DNA: TGTGCCAGCAGCTTGGTGGGGATGGCAGATACGCAGTATTTT.

The chain recombines TRBV9 with TRBJ2-7; maybe TRBD1 (5 bases). V lost 4 bases to trimming and J lost 3 bases, with 14 bases between them. The length of the CDR3 is 14 residues. Germline CDR1 SGDLS, CDR2 YYNGEE. CDR3 in amino acids: CASSQGQGNYEQYF. In DNA form, the CDR3 reads TGTGCCAGCAGCCAGGGTCAGGGAAACTACGAGCAGTACTTC.

The chain joins TRBV5-1 to TRBJ2-7, with 12 positions matching TRBD1. This CDR3 region has 14 residues. Germline CDR1 SGHRS, CDR2 YFSETQ. Germline trimming cut 3 bases from V and 6 bases from J; bases unmatched to any gene: 4. The CDR3 coding sequence is TGCGCCAGCAGCTCCGGGACAGGGGGCTTCGAGCAGTACTTC. Its translation is CASSSGTGGFEQYF.

Concerning this clone itself: A read error is possible here, since a much larger clone lies one base away. Distinct nucleotide sequences in the sample also encode this CDR3. This CDR3 reads CASSFVNEQFF. Written as DNA, the CDR3 is TGTGCCAGCAGCTTCGTCAATGAGCAGTTCTTC. This rearrangement joins TRBV5-4 to TRBJ2-1; D call uncertain. V lost 2 bases, J lost 6 bases, and 3 bases lay in between. The CDR3 covers 11 residues. CDR1 is SGHNT, CDR2 YYREEE, per germline (reference sequence).

This clone was seen a handful of times. The chain employs TRBV6-6 and TRBJ1-2; no reliable D call. This CDR3 region has 12 residues. In germline, CDR1 is MNHNY, CDR2 SVGAGI (reference sequence). The V gene lost 4 bases and the J gene lost 8 bases, with 11 bases spanning the gap. CDR3 amino acids: CASSFYQEGYTF. CDR3 nucleotide sequence: TGTGCCAGCAGTTTTTATCAGGAGGGCTACACCTTC.

The V gene is TRBV10-2, the J gene TRBJ2-7; TRBD2 matches at 10 bases. This CDR3 region has 14 residues. CDR1 and CDR2 (germline): WSHSY, SAAADI. Unmatched junction bases numbered 6, after V lost 8 bases and J lost 2 bases. The CDR3 nucleotides read TGCGCCAGCGGGGGACTAGCGTCTGCCTACGAGCAGTACTTC. Its protein product is CASGGLASAYEQYF.

V usage is TRBV27 and J usage is TRBJ1-6; unclear D gene. Looked up from germline, CDR1 is MNHEY and CDR2 is SMNVEV (reference sequence). The CDR3 has 13 amino acids. Trimming removed 4 bases from V and 7 bases from J, with 8 bases in between. CDR3 amino acids: CASSYIGNSPLHF. The CDR3 DNA sequence: TGTGCCAGCAGTTACATCGGGAATTCACCCCTCCACTTT.

The rearrangement links TRBV5-8 to TRBJ2-1; perhaps TRBD1 as D (7 bases). CDR1 is SGHTS and CDR2 is YDEGEE in the germline V gene. Trimming pared 4 bases from V and 2 bases from J, leaving 19 bases between. The CDR3 is made up of 17 amino acids. The CDR3 loop reads CASSRGQLLAAYNEQFF. The CDR3 DNA reads TGTGCCAGCAGCAGGGGACAGCTTTTAGCGGCCTACAATGAGCAGTTCTTC. Complete variable domain (other parts from reference TRBV5-8 and TRBJ2-1): EAGVTQSPTHLIKTRGQQATLRCSPISGHTSVYWYQQALGLGLQFLLWYDEGEERNRGNFPPRFSGRQFPNYSSELNVNALELEDSALYLCASSRGQLLAAYNEQFFGPGTRLTVL.

The CDR3 protein is CASRLDRGSYEQYF. The CDR3 DNA is TGTGCCAGCAGGCTGGACAGGGGATCCTACGAGCAGTACTTC. The chain links TRBV2 to TRBJ2-7; 9 nucleotides line up with TRBD1. The V gene's germline CDR1 is SNHLY and CDR2 FYNNEI. The CDR3 runs 14 residues. V gave up 6 bases and J gave up 1 base; unmatched junction bases: 4.

The V call is TRBV7-9, the J call TRBJ1-1; TRBD1 is a possible D gene (6 bases). The length of the CDR3 is 14 residues. V lost 5 bases, J lost 0 bases, and 10 bases lay in between. Germline CDR1 and CDR2: SEHNR and FQNEAQ (reference sequence). The CDR3 region has the DNA TGTGCCAGCAGCAACAGGGTCATGAACACTGAAGCTTTCTTT. It encodes CASSNRVMNTEAFF.

This sequence joins TRBV28 and TRBJ2-7; tentatively, D is TRBD1 (5 bases). V shed 7 bases and J shed 2 bases, with 15 bases lying between them. The CDR3 is 14 amino acids. Germline assignment: CDR1 MDHEN and CDR2 SYDVKM. As DNA, the CDR3 is TGTGCCAGCACCCCCCCAGGGTCCACCTACGAGCAGTACTTC. Translation gives CASTPPGSTYEQYF.

The CDR3 DNA is TGTGCCAGCGGAGTACTAGCGGGAGGACCCGAGCAGTACTTC. This translates into CASGVLAGGPEQYF. The V gene is TRBV7-9, the J gene TRBJ2-7; 12 bases align to TRBD2. J gave up 6 bases and V 8 bases, and 8 bases lay outside the gene matches. The V gene's germline CDR1 is SEHNR and CDR2 FQNEAQ (reference sequence). This CDR3 region has 14 residues. Complete variable domain (other parts from reference TRBV7-9 and TRBJ2-7): DTGVSQNPRHKITKRGQNVTFRCDPISEHNRLYWYRQTLGQGPEFLTYFQNEAQLEKSRLLSDRFSAERPKGSFSTLEIQRTEQGDSAMYLCASGVLAGGPEQYFGPGTRLTVT.

There are a few counts of this clone. This chain connects TRBV5-6 to TRBJ1-1; D is unresolved. Germline CDR1 and CDR2: SGHDT and YYEEEE. Trimming left V 1 base short and J 0 bases short, with 1 base between. The CDR3 has 12 amino acids. This CDR3 reads CASSLLNTEAFF. The CDR3 DNA reads TGTGCCAGCAGCTTGTTGAACACTGAAGCTTTCTTT.

J is TRBJ1-5 and V is TRBV5-8; D call uncertain. The ends were cut back, 4 bases at V and 2 bases at J, with 10 bases in the middle. Germline-derived CDR1 and CDR2 are SGHTS and YDEGEE. The CDR3 extends over 14 amino acids. The CDR3 bases are TGTGCCAGCAGCCGGGGAAGGGGCAATCAGCCCCAGCATTTT. As protein: CASSRGRGNQPQHF.

The chain recombines TRBV5-6 with TRBJ2-7; 7 bases map to TRBD1. The V gene's germline CDR1 is SGHDT and CDR2 YYEEEE. The CDR3 is made up of 13 amino acids. The V and J ends lost 2 bases and 9 bases, in that order; junction bases with no gene match: 8. This CDR3 reads CASSFDRDGRQYF. In DNA form, the CDR3 reads TGTGCCAGCAGCTTCGACAGGGACGGGCGGCAGTACTTC.

CDR3 in DNA: TGTGCCAGTAGTCCCCGCGACAGGGGTTTTGGAAACACCATATATTTT. Amino acids: CASSPRDRGFGNTIYF. The rearrangement uses TRBV19 and TRBJ1-3; 8 bases map to TRBD1. Germline V gene data show CDR1 as LNHDA and CDR2 as SQIVND (reference sequence). The J segment lost 3 bases and the V segment lost 5 bases, leaving 9 bases of the junction unmatched. The CDR3 is made up of 16 amino acids.

The V call is TRBV27, the J call TRBJ2-1, with TRBD2 as a possible D gene (6 bases). The CDR3 is 14 residues long. V gave up 3 bases and J gave up 0 bases, with 6 bases separating them. Germline lookup yields CDR1 MNHEY and CDR2 SMNVEV (reference sequence). CDR3 protein: CASSFGGSYNEQFF. Here the CDR3 DNA reads TGTGCCAGCAGTTTCGGGGGCTCCTACAATGAGCAGTTCTTC.

Here the CDR3 reads CASSRQGWDSPLHF. The CDR3 bases are TGTGCCAGCAGTCGACAGGGATGGGATTCACCCCTCCACTTT. The chain uses TRBV28 and TRBJ1-6, with 7 bases that match TRBD1. J gave up 8 bases and V 5 bases, and 6 bases lay outside the gene matches. The CDR3 loop spans 14 amino acids. Germline-derived CDR1 and CDR2 are MDHEN and SYDVKM.

The chain is built from TRBV6-4 and TRBJ2-3, with a tentative D call TRBD1 (5 bases). CDR3 length equals 16 residues. Germline V gives CDR1 MRHNA, CDR2 SNTAGT. The V end lost 6 bases, the J end lost 4 bases, and 20 bases lay between the germline ends. The CDR3 sequence: CASSPAGNTIADTQYF. The CDR3 nucleotides are TGTGCCAGCAGCCCCGCAGGGAACACTATTGCAGATACGCAGTATTTT.

This chain joins TRBV2 and TRBJ2-3; 8 nucleotides match TRBD2. Germline V gene sequence: CDR1 SNHLY, CDR2 FYNNEI. The ends lost 4 bases at V and 1 base at J; junction bases unmatched: 4. This CDR3 is built from 15 residues. CDR3 sequence reads: CASSVQRGRTDTQYF. The CDR3 nucleotides read TGTGCCAGCAGTGTTCAGCGGGGGCGCACAGATACGCAGTATTTT. The full variable domain, with the rest looked up from reference TRBV2 and TRBJ2-3, is EPEVTQTPSHQVTQMGQEVILRCVPISNHLYFYWYRQILGQKVEFLVSFYNNEISEKSEIFDDQFSVERPDGSNFTLKIRSTKLEDSAMYFCASSVQRGRTDTQYFGPGTRLTVL.

The rearrangement joins TRBV5-4 to TRBJ1-1, with unresolved D. The CDR3 loop spans 13 amino acids. Trimming pared 4 bases from V and 6 bases from J, leaving 13 bases between. Germline lookup yields CDR1 SGHNT and CDR2 YYREEE (reference sequence). CDR3 sequence: CASSPPGRAEAFF. The CDR3 coding sequence is TGTGCCAGCAGCCCGCCGGGGAGGGCTGAAGCTTTCTTT.

V gene TRBV6-1 combines with J gene TRBJ2-4; D not resolved. The CDR3 loop spans 15 amino acids. Germline loops: CDR1 MNHNS, CDR2 SASEGT. V dropped 2 bases and J dropped 3 bases, with 11 bases sitting between them. The DNA of the CDR3 is TGTGCCAGCAGTGAACTAACTTCGGACAAAAACATTCAGTACTTC. Its translation: CASSELTSDKNIQYF.

This chain uses TRBV18 with TRBJ2-1; D possibly uses TRBD1 or TRBD2 (6 bases each). V lost 0 bases and J lost 5, with 17 bases in between. Germline CDR1 reads KGHSH; CDR2 reads LQKENI. The CDR3 spans 17 residues. The chain's CDR3 is CASSPPSGRGRNNEQFF. CDR3 nucleotide sequence: TGTGCCAGCTCACCACCGTCCGGTAGGGGGAGGAACAATGAGCAGTTCTTC.

This sequence joins TRBV7-2 and TRBJ1-4; 7 bases match TRBD1. The junction had 8 bases not matched to a gene; V was cut back by 2 bases and J by 17 bases. This CDR3 contains 12 residues. CDR1 and CDR2 (germline): SGHTA, FQGNSA. CDR3 in DNA: TGTGCCAGCAGCTTAAGGGGGGACAGCCTTTTTTTT. The encoded protein is CASSLRGDSLFF.

The chain employs TRBV28 and TRBJ1-2, with D tentatively TRBD1 (6 bases). The CDR3 consists of 12 residues. Germline-derived CDR1 and CDR2 are MDHEN and SYDVKM. The ends were cut back, 5 bases at V and 7 bases at J, with 11 bases in the middle. The CDR3 region is CASSTNRVGYTF. In nucleotides, the CDR3 is TGTGCCAGCAGTACGAACAGGGTTGGCTACACCTTC.

This clone was detected once. The chain uses TRBV25-1 and TRBJ1-5, with TRBD1 as a possible D gene (6 bases). The CDR3 has 17 amino acids. The germline V and J ends were trimmed by 1 base and 3 bases, with 16 bases remaining between them. Per the germline V gene, CDR1 is MGHDK and CDR2 is SYGVNS. The CDR3 DNA follows: TGTGCCAGCAGTGAATTTGGGCCGACAGGAATCAATCAGCCCCAGCATTTT. This encodes CASSEFGPTGINQPQHF.

The gene calls are TRBV7-6 and TRBJ2-5; the D is unclear. Trimming shortened V by 1 base and J by 3 bases, and 24 bases separated the two germline ends. The CDR3 spans 19 residues. Germline V gene data show CDR1 as SGHVS and CDR2 as FNYEAQ. CDR3 protein: CASSLEAWVYKVREETQYF. CDR3 sequence (DNA): TGTGCCAGCAGCTTAGAAGCGTGGGTCTACAAGGTCCGGGAAGAGACCCAGTACTTC.

This rearrangement joins TRBV7-2 to TRBJ2-7; D might be TRBD2 (6 bases). The CDR3 consists of 12 residues. Deletions cut 7 bases from V and 2 bases from J, with 9 bases between. CDR1 is SGHTA, CDR2 FQGNSA, per germline. CDR3 loop: CASTSEAYEQYF. DNA of the CDR3: TGTGCCAGCACTAGCGAGGCCTACGAGCAGTACTTC.

A remark on this clone: Compared with germline, one end of the junction differs, possibly owing to a read error. The CDR3 reads CTTGGGKVEQFF. In DNA, the CDR3 is TGTACCACGGGAGGGGGCAAGGTTGAGCAGTTCTTC. This chain uses TRBV29-1 with TRBJ2-1, with a tentative D call TRBD2 (8 bases). CDR3 length: 12 amino acids. Germline CDR1 is SQVTM and CDR2 is ANQGSEA.